These 18 T cell receptor beta chains were sequenced from one sample in a study of blood T cell repertoires in COVID-19. Generated by immunoSEQ multiplex PCR, the TCRdb table keeps only in-frame clones and is missing some. This sample has roughly 170,000 clones, with 88% found just once. The sample comprised peripheral blood. Receptors originate from a man aged 55 to 70 with acute or convalescent COVID-19.

The chain joins TRBV13 to TRBJ2-7; 9 nucleotides agree with TRBD2. The V gene end was trimmed by 1 base and the J gene end by 7 bases; junction bases not matched to a gene: 5. The CDR3 runs to 14 residues. Germline V gene sequence: CDR1 PRHDT, CDR2 FYEKMQ (reference sequence). The CDR3 DNA reads TGTGCCAGCAGCTTAGAGCGGGGGGCTAAGGAGCAGTACGTC. Translating it yields CASSLERGAKEQYV.

A single count supports this clone. V usage is TRBV2 and J usage is TRBJ2-5; D possibly corresponds to TRBD2 (5 bases). The CDR3 has 11 amino acids. V was cut by 7 bases and J by 7 bases, with 10 bases left in between. Germline V lookup: CDR1 SNHLY, CDR2 FYNNEI. CDR3 sequence (DNA): TGTGCCAGCAAGAGAGAGGGGACCCAGTACTTC. This encodes CASKREGTQYF.

This clone is a singleton in its sample. V gene TRBV19 combines with J gene TRBJ1-2; TRBD1 might be the D (6 bases). The CDR3 length is 13 residues. Germline CDR1 and CDR2: LNHDA and SQIVND (reference sequence). V was cut by 4 bases and J by 7 bases, with 13 bases left in between. CDR3 region: CASSTQGRGGYTF. In DNA form, the CDR3 reads TGTGCCAGTAGTACCCAGGGGAGGGGTGGCTACACCTTC.

This clone came up a few times. The chain joins TRBV7-9 to TRBJ1-5, with a tentative D call TRBD1 (6 bases). The CDR3 consists of 13 residues. V lost 5 bases and J 9 bases, leaving 14 bases between the germline ends. Germline assignment: CDR1 SEHNR and CDR2 FQNEAQ (reference sequence). In nucleotides, the CDR3 is TGTGCCAGCAGCCTGGACAGCTACCGGCCCCAGCATTTT. The encoded protein is CASSLDSYRPQHF. Supplemented by reference TRBV7-9 and TRBJ1-5, the full variable domain reads DTGVSQNPRHKITKRGQNVTFRCDPISEHNRLYWYRQTLGQGPEFLTYFQNEAQLEKSRLLSDRFSAERPKGSFSTLEIQRTEQGDSAMYLCASSLDSYRPQHFGDGTRLSIL.

The chain has TRBV19 and TRBJ1-5, with 10 bases identical to TRBD1. This CDR3 has 15 residues. V lost 7 bases to trimming and J lost 0 bases; unmatched junction nucleotides: 3. Germline V gene sequence: CDR1 LNHDA, CDR2 SQIVND (reference sequence). This CDR3 reads CASNDRGPSNQPQHF. The CDR3 bases are TGTGCCAGTAATGACAGGGGGCCTAGCAATCAGCCCCAGCATTTT.

The chain links TRBV29-1 to TRBJ1-1; TRBD1 matches 7 bases. The V gene's germline CDR1 is SQVTM and CDR2 ANQGSEA. V lost 4 bases and J lost 4; bases outside the gene matches: 9. CDR3 length: 14 residues. CDR3 sequence reads: CSVATGAGSTEAFF. In DNA, the CDR3 is TGCAGCGTTGCCACAGGGGCGGGCTCCACTGAAGCTTTCTTT.

The rearrangement links TRBV20-1 to TRBJ2-7; D possibly corresponds to TRBD2 (6 bases). The CDR3 runs 11 residues. With 3 bases removed from V and 3 bases from J, the gap between germline ends came to 6 bases. Germline loops: CDR1 DFQATT, CDR2 SNEGSKA (reference sequence). As DNA, the CDR3 is TGCAGTGCTAGGGGGGGCTACGAGCAGTACTTC. It is translated as CSARGGYEQYF.

The chain is built from TRBV18 and TRBJ2-2; 8 bases agree with TRBD2. V gave up 3 bases and J gave up 3 bases; unmatched junction bases: 6. This CDR3 comprises 16 residues. Germline V CDR1 and CDR2: KGHSH, LQKENI. The CDR3 region is CASSPLAAGDTGELFF. The CDR3 nucleotides read TGTGCCAGCTCACCCTTGGCAGCGGGAGACACCGGGGAGCTGTTTTTT.

The rearrangement links TRBV5-6 to TRBJ1-2; tentatively, D is TRBD1 (6 bases). V was shortened by 1 base and J by 4 bases, with 23 bases between the two germline ends. CDR3 length equals 18 residues. Germline lookup yields CDR1 SGHDT and CDR2 YYEEEE. CDR3 residues: CASSLRRQASFRGYGYTF. In DNA, the CDR3 is TGTGCCAGCAGCTTGCGGAGGCAGGCAAGCTTCAGGGGCTATGGCTACACCTTC. The full variable domain, completed using reference TRBV5-6 and TRBJ1-2, is DAGVTQSPTHLIKTRGQQVTLRCSPKSGHDTVSWYQQALGQGPQFIFQYYEEEERQRGNFPDRFSGHQFPNYSSELNVNALLLGDSALYLCASSLRRQASFRGYGYTFGSGTRLTVV.

The chain carries TRBV6-5 and TRBJ1-2; 9 positions match TRBD1. Germline CDR1 MNHEY, CDR2 SVGAGI. The CDR3 length is 15 residues. V gave up 5 bases and J gave up 4 bases; unmatched junction bases: 8. In DNA, the CDR3 is TGTGCCAGCAGTCGTACAGGGGGCTTTGGCTATGGCTACACCTTC. Its translation: CASSRTGGFGYGYTF.

J is TRBJ2-1 and V is TRBV2; 9 positions match TRBD2. This CDR3 region has 15 residues. V dropped 6 bases and J dropped 1; count of bases not matched to a gene: 4. CDR1 is SNHLY, CDR2 FYNNEI, per germline. Written as DNA, the CDR3 is TGTGCCAGCAGCGATGGACTAGCGTCCTACAATGAGCAGTTCTTC. This encodes CASSDGLASYNEQFF.

The chain couples TRBV18 to TRBJ1-2; TRBD1 matches 8 bases. In germline, CDR1 is KGHSH, CDR2 LQKENI. J lost 6 bases, V lost 0 bases, and 9 bases had no gene match. The CDR3 totals 16 residues. The CDR3 coding sequence is TGTGCCAGCTCACCACCGCAGGGGGCCCTAAGCCATGGCTACACCTTC. It yields the protein CASSPPQGALSHGYTF.

The chain links TRBV19 to TRBJ1-5; 12 bases map to TRBD1. The V segment lost 11 bases and the J segment 2 bases; nucleotides outside the gene matches: 10. Per germline, CDR1 LNHDA and CDR2 SQIVND (reference sequence). There are 16 residues in the CDR3. CDR3 bases: TGTGCCTCCCGAGGGACAGGGGGCGGGGGCAATCAGCCCCAGCATTTT. Translating gives CASRGTGGGGNQPQHF.

V and J are TRBV11-2 and TRBJ1-4, with TRBD1 matching over 8 bases. The germline gives CDR1 SGHAT, CDR2 FQNNGV. The CDR3 is made up of 17 amino acids. V shed 5 bases, J shed 4 bases, and the junction held 12 bases outside the gene matches. The CDR3, as DNA: TGTGCCAGCAGCGTACAGGGGGTGGGATCTTTTAATGAAAAACTGTTTTTT. Translation gives CASSVQGVGSFNEKLFF.

This sequence joins TRBV3-1 (or the pseudogene TRBV3-2) and TRBJ1-2, with a possible D match to TRBD1 (6 bases). There are 14 residues in the CDR3. Deletions cut 3 bases from V and 8 bases from J, with 16 bases between. From germline, CDR1 is LGHDT and CDR2 YNNKEL (reference sequence). CDR3 in amino acids: CASSHHRDAGGYTF. CDR3 bases: TGTGCCAGCAGCCACCACAGGGATGCGGGCGGCTACACCTTC.

The chain recombines TRBV3-1 (or the pseudogene TRBV3-2) with TRBJ2-2; TRBD2 matches 12 bases. Per germline, CDR1 LGHDT and CDR2 YNNKEL (reference sequence). The trim removed 4 bases at V and 4 bases at J, leaving 10 bases unmatched. This CDR3 contains 18 residues. The CDR3, as DNA: TGTGCCAGCAGCCCGAGACTAGCGGGAGCCTTAAGCACCGGGGAGCTGTTTTTT. Translated, it gives CASSPRLAGALSTGELFF.

This chain links TRBV7-7 with TRBJ2-3, with 9 bases that match TRBD1. CDR1 is SSHAT, CDR2 FNYEAQ, per germline (reference sequence). The V and J ends lost 5 bases and 2 bases, in that order; junction bases with no gene match: 5. The CDR3 extends over 15 amino acids. The CDR3 sequence is CASSRGTGYTDTQYF. CDR3 coding DNA: TGTGCCAGCAGCCGGGGGACAGGGTACACAGATACGCAGTATTTT.

The V and J genes are TRBV19 and TRBJ1-5; 7 positions match TRBD1. CDR1 and CDR2 from the germline V gene are LNHDA and SQIVND (reference sequence). The CDR3 extends over 14 amino acids. With V trimmed by 8 bases and J by 5 bases, 9 bases remained unmatched. The CDR3 sequence: CASLKAGGHQPQHF. CDR3 in DNA: TGTGCCAGTCTTAAGGCAGGGGGACATCAGCCCCAGCATTTT.